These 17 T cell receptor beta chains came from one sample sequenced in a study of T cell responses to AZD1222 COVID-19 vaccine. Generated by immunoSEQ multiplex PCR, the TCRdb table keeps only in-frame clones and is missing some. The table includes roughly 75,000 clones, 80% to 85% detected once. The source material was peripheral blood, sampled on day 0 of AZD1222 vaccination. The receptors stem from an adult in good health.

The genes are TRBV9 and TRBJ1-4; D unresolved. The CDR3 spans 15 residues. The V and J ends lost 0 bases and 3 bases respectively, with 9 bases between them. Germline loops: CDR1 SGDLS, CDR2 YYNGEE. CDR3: CASSVGGGPNEKLFF. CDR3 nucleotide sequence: TGTGCCAGCAGCGTAGGGGGAGGCCCTAATGAAAAACTGTTTTTT.

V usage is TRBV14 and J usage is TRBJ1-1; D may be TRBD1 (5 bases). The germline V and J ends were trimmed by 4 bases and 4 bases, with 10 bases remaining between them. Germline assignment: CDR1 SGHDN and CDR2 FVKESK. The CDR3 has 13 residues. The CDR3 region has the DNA TGTGCCAGCAGCCGGACTAGGGGCACTGAAGCTTTCTTT. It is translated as CASSRTRGTEAFF.

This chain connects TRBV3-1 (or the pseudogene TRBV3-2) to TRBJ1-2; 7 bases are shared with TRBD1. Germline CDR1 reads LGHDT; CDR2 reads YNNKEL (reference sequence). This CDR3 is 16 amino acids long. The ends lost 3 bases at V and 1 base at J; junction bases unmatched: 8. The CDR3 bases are TGTGCCAGCAGCCAGACAGGGACCCCCCTTAACTATGGCTACACCTTC. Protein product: CASSQTGTPLNYGYTF.

CDR3 coding DNA: TGCAGCGTGCGACAAGAGTATAATTCACCCCTCCACTTT. As protein: CSVRQEYNSPLHF. The chain links TRBV29-1 to TRBJ1-6, with D uncertain. Per germline, CDR1 SQVTM and CDR2 ANQGSEA. The CDR3 contains 13 residues. With 6 bases removed from V and 4 bases from J, the gap between germline ends came to 10 bases.

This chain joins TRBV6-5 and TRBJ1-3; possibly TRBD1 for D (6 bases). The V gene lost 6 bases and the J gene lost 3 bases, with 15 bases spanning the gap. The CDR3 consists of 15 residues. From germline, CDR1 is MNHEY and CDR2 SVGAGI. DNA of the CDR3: TGTGCCAGCAGGCGGTACGAGGGGGGTGGAAACACCATATATTTT. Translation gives CASRRYEGGGNTIYF.

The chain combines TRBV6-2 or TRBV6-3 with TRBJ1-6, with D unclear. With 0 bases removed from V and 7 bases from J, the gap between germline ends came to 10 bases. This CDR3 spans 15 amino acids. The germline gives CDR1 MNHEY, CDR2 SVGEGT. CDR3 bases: TGTGCCAGCAGTTACTCAAGACCCGGGAATTCACCCCTCCACTTT. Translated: CASSYSRPGNSPLHF.

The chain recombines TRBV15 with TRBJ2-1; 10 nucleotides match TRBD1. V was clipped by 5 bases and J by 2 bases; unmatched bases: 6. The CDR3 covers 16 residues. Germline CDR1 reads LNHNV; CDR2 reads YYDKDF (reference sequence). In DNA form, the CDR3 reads TGTGCCACCAGCCCCCGACAGGGGGCAACCTACAATGAGCAGTTCTTC. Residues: CATSPRQGATYNEQFF.

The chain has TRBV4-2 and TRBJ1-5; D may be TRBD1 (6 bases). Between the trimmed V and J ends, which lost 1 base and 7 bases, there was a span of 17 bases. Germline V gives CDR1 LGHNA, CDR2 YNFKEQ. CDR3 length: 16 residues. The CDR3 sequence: CASSQAGETRGQPQHF. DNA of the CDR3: TGTGCCAGCAGCCAAGCCGGGGAGACAAGGGGGCAGCCCCAGCATTTT.

The CDR3 here is CASSLFPGETQYF. The DNA of the CDR3 is TGTGCCAGCAGTCTCTTTCCTGGGGAGACCCAGTACTTC. The chain is built from TRBV27 and TRBJ2-5; no firm D call. Trimming pared 5 bases from V and 5 bases from J, leaving 12 bases between. The V gene's germline CDR1 is MNHEY and CDR2 SMNVEV (reference sequence). This CDR3 has 13 amino acids.

CDR3 region: CATGLQAQGANVLTF. In DNA form, the CDR3 reads TGCGCAACGGGCTTGCAGGCCCAGGGGGCCAACGTCCTGACTTTC. J is TRBJ2-6 and V is TRBV5-1; D call uncertain. The CDR3 consists of 15 residues. CDR1 SGHRS and CDR2 YFSETQ come from the germline V gene.

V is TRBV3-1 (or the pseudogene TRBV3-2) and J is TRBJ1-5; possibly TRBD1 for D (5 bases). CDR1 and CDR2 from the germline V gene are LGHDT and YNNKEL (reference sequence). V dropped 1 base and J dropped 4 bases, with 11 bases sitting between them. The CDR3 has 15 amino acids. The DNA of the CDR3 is TGTGCCAGCAGCCAAGGAAGCAGGGCAAATCAGCCCCAGCATTTT. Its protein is CASSQGSRANQPQHF.

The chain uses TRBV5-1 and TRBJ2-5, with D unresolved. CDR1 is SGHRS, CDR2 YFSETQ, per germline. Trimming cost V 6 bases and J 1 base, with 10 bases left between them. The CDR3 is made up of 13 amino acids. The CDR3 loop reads CASKFGPQETQYF. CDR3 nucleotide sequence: TGCGCCAGCAAGTTTGGGCCCCAAGAGACCCAGTACTTC.

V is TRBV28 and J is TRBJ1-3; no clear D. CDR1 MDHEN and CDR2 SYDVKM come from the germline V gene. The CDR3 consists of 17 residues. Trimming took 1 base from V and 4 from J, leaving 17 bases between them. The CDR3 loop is CASSLSLWAEAGNTIYF. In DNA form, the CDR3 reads TGTGCCAGCAGTTTATCTTTGTGGGCAGAGGCAGGAAACACCATATATTTT.

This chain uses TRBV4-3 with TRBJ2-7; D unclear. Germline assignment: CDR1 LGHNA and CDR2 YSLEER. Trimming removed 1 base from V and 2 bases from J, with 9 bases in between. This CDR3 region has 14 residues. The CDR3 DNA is TGCGCCAGCAGCCAAGTATACGGGCCCTACGAGCAGTACTTC. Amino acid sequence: CASSQVYGPYEQYF.

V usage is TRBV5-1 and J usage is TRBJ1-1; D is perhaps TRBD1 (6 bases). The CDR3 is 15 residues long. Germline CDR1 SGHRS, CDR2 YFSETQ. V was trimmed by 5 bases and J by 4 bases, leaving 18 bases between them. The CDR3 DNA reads TGCGCCAGCAGGCCAACAGGGCAGAGTGTCACTGAAGCTTTCTTT. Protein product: CASRPTGQSVTEAFF. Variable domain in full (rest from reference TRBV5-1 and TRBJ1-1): KAGVTQTPRYLIKTRGQQVTLSCSPISGHRSVSWYQQTPGQGLQFLFEYFSETQRNKGNFPGRFSGRQFSNSRSEMNVSTLELGDSALYLCASRPTGQSVTEAFFGQGTRLTVV.

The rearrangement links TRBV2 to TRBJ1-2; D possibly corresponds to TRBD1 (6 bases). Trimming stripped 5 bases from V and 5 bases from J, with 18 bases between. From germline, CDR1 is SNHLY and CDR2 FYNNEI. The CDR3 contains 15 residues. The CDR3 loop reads CASSNRVKRGYGYTF. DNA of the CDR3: TGTGCCAGCAGTAACAGGGTCAAAAGGGGGTATGGCTACACCTTC.

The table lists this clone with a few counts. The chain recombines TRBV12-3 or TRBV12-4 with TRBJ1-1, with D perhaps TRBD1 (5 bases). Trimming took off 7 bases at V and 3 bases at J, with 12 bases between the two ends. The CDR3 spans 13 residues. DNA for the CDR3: TGTGCCAGCATCTGGGGCGGGTACACTGAAGCTTTCTTT. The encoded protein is CASIWGGYTEAFF.